The 13 T cell receptor beta chains given below trace back to one sample, sequenced in a study of neurological immune-mediated disorders. The time point denotes: longitudinal time-point 2. TCRdb fed the 5' RACE reads into MiXCR, producing one record per CDR3 protein. The sample consists of about 60,000 distinct CDR3 sequences, roughly 9.8% of them appearing once. Material: PBMCs. The receptors were gathered from a man aged 25-45 years in good health.

This clonotype was observed a few times. As DNA, the CDR3 is TGTGCCAGCAACCAGCGGGAATGGCAAGAGACCCAGTACTTC. Amino acid sequence: CASNQREWQETQYF. The V call is TRBV9, the J call TRBJ2-5; TRBD2 matches at 7 bases. The V and J ends lost 6 bases and 2 bases, in that order; junction bases with no gene match: 7. This CDR3 region has 14 residues. CDR1 is SGDLS and CDR2 is YYNGEE in the germline V gene.

Regarding this clonotype: A much bigger clone sits one base away, suggesting this may be a read error. The V gene is TRBV30, the J gene TRBJ2-5; D ambiguous. The CDR3 has 14 amino acids. From germline, CDR1 is GTSNPN and CDR2 SVGIG (reference sequence). CDR3: CVWSDLQVGETQYF. For the CDR3, the DNA is TGTGTCTGGAGTGACCTGCAGGTCGGAGAGACCCAGTACTTC.

The chain combines TRBV9 with TRBJ2-3; 7 nucleotides agree with TRBD2. V lost 4 bases, J lost 3 bases, and 20 bases stayed unmatched. Per the germline V gene, CDR1 is SGDLS and CDR2 is YYNGEE. The CDR3 consists of 19 residues. This CDR3 is CASSRDDPTSWMMTDTQYF. CDR3 nucleotide sequence: TGTGCCAGCAGCCGAGACGACCCGACTAGCTGGATGATGACAGATACGCAGTATTTT.

In the case of this clonotype: A much larger clone differs from this one at a single base, so this may be a read error. The DNA of the CDR3 is TGTGCCAACTCACCACAGGGGGCAGGGGAGACCCAGTACTTC. This encodes CANSPQGAGETQYF. The chain carries TRBV18 and TRBJ2-5, with 9 bases fitting TRBD1. The germline CDR1 and CDR2 sequences are KGHSH and LQKENI. The CDR3 has 14 amino acids.

This clonotype is deemed medium-sized. The chain has TRBV20-1 and TRBJ2-7, with D perhaps matching TRBD1 (6 bases). Germline assignment: CDR1 DFQATT and CDR2 SNEGSKA (reference sequence). V was trimmed by 6 bases and J by 2 bases, leaving 20 bases between them. The CDR3 has 15 residues. CDR3 DNA sequence: TGCAGTGCCTCGCCATTAACAGGGTTGCCCTACGAGCAGTACTTC. Translation: CSASPLTGLPYEQYF.

This clonotype was seen a handful of times. This chain connects TRBV25-1 to TRBJ2-3; 10 nucleotides match TRBD1. This CDR3 comprises 15 residues. V lost 4 bases to trimming and J lost 3 bases; unmatched junction nucleotides: 4. CDR1 MGHDK and CDR2 SYGVNS come from the germline V gene. The CDR3 is CASSGGDRGTDTQYF. The CDR3 nucleotides are TGTGCCAGCAGTGGGGGGGACAGGGGTACAGATACGCAGTATTTT.

This clonotype was seen repeatedly, ten times or more. The chain recombines TRBV27 with TRBJ1-5, with D uncertain. This CDR3 is built from 14 residues. Trimming removed 1 base at V and 4 bases at J, with 8 bases between. CDR1 MNHEY and CDR2 SMNVEV come from the germline V gene (reference sequence). The CDR3 nucleotides are TGTGCCAGCAGTTTATTGGCAGAGAATCAGCCCCAGCATTTT. As protein: CASSLLAENQPQHF.

This clonotype was counted ten times or more. The genes are TRBV5-5 and TRBJ2-2, with 11 bases lining up with TRBD1. The CDR3 sequence is 16 residues long. The germline V gene encodes CDR1 SGHKS and CDR2 YYEKEE (reference sequence). V lost 4 bases to trimming and J lost 4 bases; unmatched junction nucleotides: 6. The DNA for the CDR3 is TGTGCCAGCAGCGTCGCCGGGACAGGGGGCACCGGGGAGCTGTTTTTT. Its translation: CASSVAGTGGTGELFF.

This clonotype was counted at least ten times. The rearrangement links TRBV7-9 to TRBJ1-1; D is undetermined. Trimming took 7 bases from V and 1 from J, leaving 10 bases between them. Germline values: CDR1 SEHNR, CDR2 FQNEAQ (reference sequence). The CDR3 consists of 13 residues. The CDR3 DNA is TGTGCCAGCACCCCTTTGGGGAACACTGAAGCTTTCTTT. Translated: CASTPLGNTEAFF.

This clonotype was found many times. This chain links TRBV15 with TRBJ2-7; the D gene is possibly TRBD1 (6 bases). CDR1 is LNHNV, CDR2 YYDKDF, per germline (reference sequence). The germline V and J ends were trimmed by 1 base and 0 bases, with 10 bases remaining between them. The CDR3 extends over 15 amino acids. The CDR3 nucleotides read TGTGCCACCAGCAGAGCCGGGGACATCTCCTACGAGCAGTACTTC. Protein sequence: CATSRAGDISYEQYF.

This clonotype was picked up many times. The V call is TRBV20-1, the J call TRBJ2-7; 11 positions match TRBD2. The CDR3 has 17 amino acids. Trimming removed 0 bases from V and 5 bases from J; junction bases left unmatched: 12. Per the germline V gene, CDR1 is DFQATT and CDR2 is SNEGSKA (reference sequence). CDR3 sequence reads: CSARDRLGLAGGDEQYF. In DNA form, the CDR3 reads TGCAGTGCTAGAGATCGTTTGGGCCTAGCGGGAGGAGACGAGCAGTACTTC.

This clonotype was observed at least ten times. The chain combines TRBV3-1 with TRBJ1-1, with D possibly being TRBD1 (5 bases). Looked up from germline, CDR1 is LGHDT and CDR2 is YNNKEL (reference sequence). Trimming stripped 6 bases from V and 4 bases from J, with 6 bases between. There are 11 residues in the CDR3. In DNA form, the CDR3 reads TGTGCCAGCAGGAGGGGCACTGAAGCTTTCTTT. Amino acid sequence: CASRRGTEAFF.

This clonotype was detected many times. The chain joins TRBV29-1 to TRBJ2-5; D possibly uses TRBD1 or TRBD2 (6 bases each). V lost 4 bases and J 4 bases, leaving 13 bases between the germline ends. Per germline, CDR1 SQVTM and CDR2 ANQGSEA. There are 13 residues in the CDR3. The CDR3 loop reads CSVVIGGGETQYF. In DNA, the CDR3 is TGCAGCGTTGTGATCGGAGGGGGAGAGACCCAGTACTTC.